A selection of T cell receptor beta chains follows, all from one sample in a study of monozygotic twins with inflammatory bowel disease. TCRdb processed the 5' RACE reads again and assigns one entry to each CDR3 protein, with no DNA. This repertoire comprises roughly 120,000 distinct CDR3 sequences; its ten largest clones make up under 15%. The sequenced sample was blood. These receptors all come from a human donor with ulcerative colitis or Crohn's disease, or a healthy co-twin of an affected twin (not recorded which). CDR3s include the opening cysteine and the closing phenylalanine or tryptophan. The order of the fields is CDR3 protein, J gene, V gene.

CDR3aa: CASSLAGRTNEKLFF; j_gene: TRBJ1-4; v_gene: TRBV5-1
CDR3aa: CASSLDLLWPQHF; j_gene: TRBJ1-5; v_gene: TRBV11-2
CDR3aa: CASRIDTGELFF; j_gene: TRBJ2-2; v_gene: TRBV3-1
CDR3aa: CASSQDRAAEKLFF; j_gene: TRBJ1-4; v_gene: TRBV4-3
CDR3aa: CASSLQGAEQPQHF; j_gene: TRBJ1-5; v_gene: TRBV3-1
CDR3aa: CASSVDFTYEQYF; j_gene: TRBJ2-7; v_gene: TRBV7-9
CDR3aa: CASSLAGASDYSYEQYF; j_gene: TRBJ2-7; v_gene: TRBV5-1
CDR3aa: CASSQGIGNPYNEQFF; j_gene: TRBJ2-1; v_gene: TRBV3-1
CDR3aa: CSAVQGEGTGELFF; j_gene: TRBJ2-2; v_gene: TRBV20-1
CDR3aa: CASSLPGQPMSYEQYF; j_gene: TRBJ2-7; v_gene: TRBV28
CDR3aa: CASSPDRVRTDTQYF; j_gene: TRBJ2-3; v_gene: TRBV2
CDR3aa: CASGLRGLPSSYNEQFF; j_gene: TRBJ2-1; v_gene: TRBV12-5
CDR3aa: CASSLDGEGEKLFF; j_gene: TRBJ1-4; v_gene: TRBV5-1
CDR3aa: CASSLGHEDYGYTF; j_gene: TRBJ1-2; v_gene: TRBV7-2
CDR3aa: CASSPLDRAKGEQYF; j_gene: TRBJ2-7; v_gene: TRBV5-1
CDR3aa: CASSLLGDEQFF; j_gene: TRBJ2-1; v_gene: TRBV27
CDR3aa: CASSLEGGGEAFF; j_gene: TRBJ1-1; v_gene: TRBV5-1
CDR3aa: CSAPMGLAGEGQYF; j_gene: TRBJ2-7; v_gene: TRBV20-1
CDR3aa: CASSFRGLTNTGELFF; j_gene: TRBJ2-2; v_gene: TRBV5-5
CDR3aa: CATSRDRGTDTQYF; j_gene: TRBJ2-3; v_gene: TRBV15
CDR3aa: CASSPPFFYEQYF; j_gene: TRBJ2-7; v_gene: TRBV5-1
CDR3aa: CSARETRTGAYEQYF; j_gene: TRBJ2-7; v_gene: TRBV20-1
CDR3aa: CASTRAPSADQFF; j_gene: TRBJ2-1; v_gene: TRBV6-5
CDR3aa: CSVRGPAGYTGELIF; j_gene: TRBJ2-2; v_gene: TRBV20-1